These 27 T cell receptor beta chains originate from one sample sequenced in a study of regulatory T cells in long-lasting Graves disease. The time point was: newly diagnosed GD, antithyroid drugs for less than 3 months. Extracted PBMC RNA gave rise to the TCR library. Sequencing libraries for TCR beta were prepared with iRepertoire HTBI primers and Arm-PCR of CDR3 regions. Via MiXCR, TCRdb re-called the multiplex PCR reads, giving one row per CDR3 protein. The table lists 500,000 or so distinct CDR3 sequences, about a sixth of them singletons. These data are also associated with another study on T cells in Graves' hyperthyroidism and ophthalmopathy.

This specimen was peripheral blood mononuclear cells (PBMCs), taken at new diagnosis, from a patient treated with antithyroid drugs. The receptors come from a man between 35 and 55 years old with Graves disease.

The table lists this clonotype with many counts. The chain combines TRBV20-1 with TRBJ1-2, with D unclear. The CDR3 contains 14 residues. Trimming removed 2 bases at V and 3 bases at J, with 13 bases between. From germline, CDR1 is DFQATT and CDR2 SNEGSKA (reference sequence). The CDR3: CSARLFGLDYGYTF. CDR3 nucleotide sequence: TGCAGTGCTAGATTATTCGGTCTGGACTATGGCTACACCTTC.

This clonotype was counted ten times or more. This chain uses TRBV5-1 with TRBJ1-1; no firm D call. The V gene's germline CDR1 is SGHRS and CDR2 YFSETQ. The CDR3 runs 15 residues. Between the trimmed V and J ends, which lost 4 bases and 1 base, there was a span of 14 bases. In DNA, the CDR3 is TGCGCCAGCAGCAATTACGACCGGGGGAACACTGAAGCTTTCTTT. This encodes CASSNYDRGNTEAFF.

At least ten counts were recorded for this clonotype. The chain has TRBV2 and TRBJ2-3; D unclear. Germline CDR1 and CDR2: SNHLY and FYNNEI. The CDR3 is made up of 14 amino acids. V was pared by 1 base and J by 8 bases, with 13 bases between. DNA for the CDR3: TGTGCCAGCAGTGAAGAGGGTCGCCTGGGTACGCAGTATTTT. This translates into CASSEEGRLGTQYF.

This clonotype was observed a handful of times. The chain links TRBV29-1 to TRBJ2-1, with D tentatively TRBD2 (5 bases). Germline assignment: CDR1 SQVTM and CDR2 ANQGSEA. V was pared by 1 base and J by 5 bases, with 15 bases between. CDR3 length: 15 amino acids. The CDR3 bases are TGCAGCGTTGAAGTGGTTGGACGGGAAAACAATGAGCAGTTCTTC. Translating gives CSVEVVGRENNEQFF.

This clonotype was observed a handful of times. This sequence joins TRBV6-2 or TRBV6-3 and TRBJ2-3; 7 positions agree with TRBD1. CDR1 and CDR2 (germline): MNHEY, SVGEGT. The CDR3 extends over 17 amino acids. With V trimmed by 5 bases and J by 2 bases, 13 bases remained unmatched. The CDR3 sequence: CASSPYTGERLTDTQYF. The CDR3 region has the DNA TGTGCCAGCAGTCCGTATACAGGGGAAAGGCTCACAGATACGCAGTATTTT.

V is TRBV6-1 and J is TRBJ2-1, with 8 bases identical to TRBD1. Germline CDR1 reads MNHNS; CDR2 reads SASEGT. CDR3 length: 15 residues. V lost 3 bases and J lost 4; bases outside the gene matches: 5. The DNA of the CDR3 is TGTGCCAGCAGTGACCAGACAGGGGAGTACAATGAGCAGTTCTTC. It specifies CASSDQTGEYNEQFF.

CDR3 DNA: TGTGCCAGCACCCTTAGCGGGAGGGCCCTCTCCGGGGAGCTGTTTTTT. It yields the protein CASTLSGRALSGELFF. V usage is TRBV12-3 or TRBV12-4 and J usage is TRBJ2-2; 11 bases align to TRBD2. V gave up 7 bases and J gave up 6 bases; unmatched junction bases: 10. The CDR3 loop spans 16 amino acids.

In this sample, this clonotype turned up many times. The chain joins TRBV18 to TRBJ1-5; D uncertain. V lost 3 bases, J lost 0 bases, and 3 bases lay in between. CDR3 length: 13 residues. From germline, CDR1 is KGHSH and CDR2 LQKENI. CDR3 protein: CASSPVSNQPQHF. In nucleotides, the CDR3 is TGTGCCAGCTCACCGGTTAGCAATCAGCCCCAGCATTTT.

Ten or more counts support this clonotype. The chain has TRBV10-3 and TRBJ2-7, with a tentative D call TRBD1 (5 bases). Germline assignment: CDR1 ENHRY and CDR2 SYGVKD. V lost 6 bases to trimming and J lost 3 bases, with 12 bases between them. This CDR3 contains 13 residues. This CDR3 reads CAIRSDRNYEQYF. Written as DNA, the CDR3 is TGTGCCATCAGGTCTGACAGAAACTACGAGCAGTACTTC.

The chain recombines TRBV12-3 or TRBV12-4 with TRBJ1-1, with D perhaps TRBD1 (5 bases). The CDR3 has 15 residues. Trimming removed 3 bases at V and 2 bases at J, with 13 bases between. The CDR3 sequence is CASSFFQGPNTEAFF. DNA of the CDR3: TGTGCCAGCAGTTTCTTCCAGGGACCTAACACTGAAGCTTTCTTT.

Many counts were recorded for this clonotype. The chain links TRBV11-2 to TRBJ2-1; 12 bases agree with TRBD2. Looked up from germline, CDR1 is SGHAT and CDR2 is FQNNGV. The CDR3 is 14 amino acids. Trimming at V came to 6 bases and at J to 6 bases, leaving 3 bases not matched to a gene. The CDR3 spells CASSKTSGSNEQFF. CDR3 sequence (DNA): TGTGCCAGCAGTAAGACTAGCGGGAGCAATGAGCAGTTCTTC.

This clonotype was picked up many times. The chain links TRBV6-1 to TRBJ2-1, with 7 bases that match TRBD2. The CDR3 runs to 13 residues. CDR1 MNHNS and CDR2 SASEGT come from the germline V gene. With 6 bases clipped from V and 6 bases from J, the junction kept 5 bases outside the gene matches. The CDR3 DNA reads as TGTGCCAGCAGGGGGTGGGGGGGCAATGAGCAGTTCTTC. The encoded protein is CASRGWGGNEQFF.

This clonotype was found many times. The chain recombines TRBV7-9 with TRBJ2-5; D is undetermined. Germline values: CDR1 SEHNR, CDR2 FQNEAQ (reference sequence). V gave up 6 bases and J gave up 4 bases, with 9 bases separating them. The CDR3 loop spans 12 amino acids. The CDR3 sequence is CASRRNSETQYF. The DNA of the CDR3 is TGTGCCAGCAGACGGAATTCAGAGACCCAGTACTTC. Full variable domain (rest looked up from reference TRBV7-9 and TRBJ2-5): DTGVSQNPRHKITKRGQNVTFRCDPISEHNRLYWYRQTLGQGPEFLTYFQNEAQLEKSRLLSDRFSAERPKGSFSTLEIQRTEQGDSAMYLCASRRNSETQYFGPGTRLLVL.

A single count supports this clonotype. A much bigger clone sits one base away, suggesting this may be a read error. J is TRBJ2-7 and V is TRBV6-4, with D possibly matching TRBD1 (8 bases). Germline V CDR1 and CDR2: MRHNA, SNTAGT. The V and J ends lost 8 bases and 4 bases respectively, with 18 bases between them. The CDR3 length is 14 residues. CDR3 sequence reads: CASGYSQGGYEQYF. CDR3 DNA: TGTGCCAGCGGTTACTCACAGGGGGGGTACGAGCAGTACTTC.

This clonotype was counted ten times or more. The rearrangement links TRBV5-1 to TRBJ2-2; D possibly corresponds to TRBD1 (5 bases). Germline V gene data show CDR1 as SGHRS and CDR2 as YFSETQ. The CDR3 has 13 residues. Trimming pared 5 bases from V and 5 bases from J, leaving 10 bases between. This CDR3 reads CASSAGLTGELFF. The CDR3 DNA follows: TGCGCCAGCAGTGCAGGGTTGACCGGGGAGCTGTTTTTT.

This clonotype was found many times. The rearrangement links TRBV7-2 to TRBJ2-7; 7 nucleotides match TRBD2. The ends lost 1 base at V and 5 bases at J; junction bases unmatched: 11. The V gene's germline CDR1 is SGHTA and CDR2 FQGNSA. The CDR3 spans 16 residues. CDR3 residues: CASSLEVAGRGDEQYF. As DNA, the CDR3 is TGTGCCAGCAGCTTAGAGGTAGCAGGGAGGGGCGACGAGCAGTACTTC. The whole variable domain, filled in from reference TRBV7-2 and TRBJ2-7, reads GAGVSQSPSNKVTEKGKDVELRCDPISGHTALYWYRQSLGQGLEFLIYFQGNSAPDKSGLPSDRFSAERTGGSVSTLTIQRTQQEDSAVYLCASSLEVAGRGDEQYFGPGTRLTVT.

This clonotype was found many times. The rearrangement uses TRBV28 and TRBJ1-1; D possibly corresponds to TRBD1 (6 bases). This CDR3 contains 14 residues. Trimming cost V 5 bases and J 6 bases, with 16 bases left between them. Germline loops: CDR1 MDHEN, CDR2 SYDVKM. The CDR3 here is CASSTRTAEAEAFF. The CDR3 nucleotides are TGTGCCAGCAGTACTAGGACAGCCGAGGCTGAAGCTTTCTTT.

Only a few counts were recorded for this clonotype. The rearrangement uses TRBV6-5 and TRBJ2-3, with a weak D call TRBD2 (6 bases). The CDR3 has 19 amino acids. V lost 0 bases and J lost 7, with 26 bases in between. In germline, CDR1 is MNHEY, CDR2 SVGAGI. In DNA form, the CDR3 reads TGTGCCAGCAGTTACTCGTTTGTATGGGCCGGACGGGAGAGTCATACGCAGTATTTT. Translating gives CASSYSFVWAGRESHTQYF.

As to this clonotype: A much more abundant neighbour one base away suggests this may be a read error. CDR3 sequence: CASSPLRSGSGADVLTF. The CDR3 DNA reads TGTGCCAGCAGCCCCCTTCGATCCGGCTCTGGGGCCGACGTCCTGACTTTC. This rearrangement joins TRBV13 to TRBJ2-6; D is perhaps TRBD1 (5 bases). Germline CDR1 reads PRHDT; CDR2 reads FYEKMQ (reference sequence). The CDR3 sequence is 17 residues long.

This clonotype was recorded many times. The gene calls are TRBV12-3 or TRBV12-4 and TRBJ1-1; D unresolved. The CDR3 contains 12 residues. Trimming removed 2 bases at V and 6 bases at J, with 7 bases between. This CDR3 is CASSLYSAEAFF. As DNA, the CDR3 is TGTGCCAGCAGTTTATATAGCGCTGAAGCTTTCTTT.

This sequence joins TRBV15 and TRBJ2-6; no clear D gene. Germline V gives CDR1 LNHNV, CDR2 YYDKDF (reference sequence). The length of the CDR3 is 17 residues. The ends were cut back, 3 bases at V and 0 bases at J, with 12 bases in the middle. CDR3 in amino acids: CATSRETSSSGANVLTF. In nucleotides, the CDR3 is TGTGCCACCAGCAGGGAGACTTCTTCCTCTGGGGCCAACGTCCTGACTTTC.

The gene calls are TRBV3-1 and TRBJ2-5; D remains ambiguous. Trimming left V 2 bases short and J 3 bases short, with 13 bases between. CDR1 and CDR2 (germline): LGHDT, YNNKEL (reference sequence). The CDR3 extends over 15 amino acids. This chain's CDR3 is CASSQINKRKETQYF. The CDR3 DNA follows: TGTGCCAGCAGCCAAATAAACAAACGAAAAGAGACCCAGTACTTC.

This clonotype was counted at least ten times. V gene TRBV28 combines with J gene TRBJ2-7, with no clear D. The V end lost 7 bases, the J end lost 3 bases, and 7 bases lay between the germline ends. This CDR3 is 11 amino acids long. Germline-derived CDR1 and CDR2 are MDHEN and SYDVKM. CDR3 region: CASNQLYEQYF. DNA of the CDR3: TGTGCCAGCAATCAGCTCTACGAGCAGTACTTC.

This clonotype has a count of ten or more. V is TRBV18 and J is TRBJ1-5, with 8 nucleotides matching TRBD1. V was clipped by 5 bases and J by 4 bases; unmatched bases: 7. Germline V gives CDR1 KGHSH, CDR2 LQKENI. CDR3 length: 15 residues. Here the CDR3 DNA reads TGTGCCAGCTCAACCGGGACAGGCAGGAATCAGCCCCAGCATTTT. It encodes CASSTGTGRNQPQHF.

To note about this clonotype: Mismatch with germline at one junction end may stem from a read error. The chain combines TRBV7-2 with TRBJ2-1; 11 nucleotides agree with TRBD2. Germline V gene sequence: CDR1 SGHTA, CDR2 FQGNSA. There are 16 residues in the CDR3. The CDR3 loop is CASTLVGTSGSNEQFF. The CDR3 bases are TGTGCCAGCACCTTAGTCGGGACTAGCGGTTCCAATGAGCAGTTCTTC.

CDR3 protein: CASSIVGGLAGGPGNEQFF. In DNA, the CDR3 is TGTGCCAGTAGTATAGTTGGCGGCCTAGCGGGAGGGCCCGGCAATGAGCAGTTCTTC. The chain employs TRBV19 and TRBJ2-1; TRBD2 matches at 12 bases. Germline V lookup: CDR1 LNHDA, CDR2 SQIVND (reference sequence). CDR3 length: 19 residues. Unmatched junction bases numbered 13, after V lost 1 base and J lost 6 bases.

This clonotype was observed many times. J is TRBJ2-5 and V is TRBV20-1, with TRBD1 identical over 9 bases. V shed 2 bases, J shed 5 bases, and the junction held 9 bases outside the gene matches. CDR1 and CDR2 from the germline V gene are DFQATT and SNEGSKA (reference sequence). The CDR3 extends over 15 amino acids. The CDR3 reads CSARTLTGGAETQYF. DNA for the CDR3: TGCAGTGCTAGAACGCTCACAGGGGGCGCGGAGACCCAGTACTTC.